This T cell receptor beta chain was recovered during a study of CD8+ T cells in alopecia areata. Study results and caveats: For lesional scalp, especially alopecia totalis/universalis, clonality was higher than in normal scalp. Scalp sequencing also captures normal skin's resident alphabeta T cells. Whereas mice showed it more clearly, TCR sharing across patients was murkier, possibly because of HLA.

Germline values: CDR1 SGHTA, CDR2 FQGNSA. The CDR3 has 15 amino acids. Researchers gathered lesional scalp punch biopsies and peripheral blood from patients with alopecia areata. cDNA reverse transcribed from extracted RNA served as the sequencing template. Some clones are missing from TCRdb's copy, which holds only in-frame ones; the method was immunoSEQ multiplex PCR. This repertoire shows 140,000 to 150,000 clones, around 58% found once; its top ten account for around 6%. For this clone: Its antigen is still unknown.

This clonotype originated in a human donor with alopecia areata. Sequences were derived from CD4+ T cells sorted from blood, sampled at week 0. V usage is TRBV7-2 and J usage is TRBJ1-4, with D maybe TRBD1 (5 bases). CDR3 sequence (DNA): TGTGCTAGCGGTGGGCAGGGAGCAACTAATGAAAAACTGTTTTTT. It translates to CASGGQGATNEKLFF.